This T cell receptor (beta chain) was captured in a study of cytomegalovirus exposure and HLA in healthy donors (TCRdb year 2017). With regard to the full study: In an earlier analysis of 587 of the donors, around 300 Gb of sequence data and 120 million or so unique TCR beta sequences from 180 million or so T cells were reported. The number of donors typed differed by locus, with 629-630 for A, B, C, DRB1 and DQB1, around 500 for DQA1, approximately 570 for DPA1, and approximately 470 for DPB1. Several DR-DQ haplotypes were treated as single units for association and clustering because of strong linkage in the cohort. Rather than using new phenotypic data, the later analysis identified candidate immune exposures from TCR beta sequences and from how often those sequences occurred across donors. HLA typing included class I and class II loci at four-digit resolution. To predict cytomegalovirus infection status, the study combined high-throughput TCR immunosequencing, statistical association of individual TCRs with disease status, and machine learning. All discovery cohort repertoires had been generated on a single sequencing platform. Across around 400 genotyped donors of the cohort, an average of about 240,000 unique TCR beta nucleotide sequences per donor were sequenced, and about a sixth of those sequences were non-productive. In a later analysis, previously published TCR beta repertoires from 666 donors were re-analyzed and high-resolution HLA genotyping was added so that TCR occurrence patterns could be studied. To decide whether each TCR beta V gene segment behaved as functional or pseudogenic, an earlier analysis of 587 of the donors relied on high-throughput TCR beta sequencing. Genome-wide SNP genotypes for about 55% of the roughly 670 donors were used in a later genetic analysis, which treated that subset as a discovery cohort. The study was designed to test whether signatures of past pathogen exposure could be identified by cataloging public T cell receptors. Donor age, sex, ethnicity and CMV serostatus were collected together with the repertoire data. About 280 gigabases of sequencing data and tens of millions of unique TCR sequences were included in an early release covering 550 to 650 HLA-typed donors. Besides the first cohort of 550 to 750 subjects, a separate validation cohort made up of over 95 different subjects was used. Of the roughly 400 genotyped donors, approximately 81% were placed in the genetic ancestry cluster associated with self-reported Caucasian donors. Using immunosequencing, the study profiled T cell repertoires from some 670 subjects and related those repertoires to cytomegalovirus serostatus.

V has 1 base trimmed and J has 7 bases trimmed; junction bases matching no gene number 7. For CDR1 and CDR2, the germline V gene (reference sequence) lists LNHDA and SQIVND. There are 15 amino acids in the CDR3, from cysteine to phenylalanine inclusive. CDR3 DNA only is kept here, 45 bases in frame from base 1. The cohort comprised approximately 700 healthy bone marrow donors. At the time of sampling, all cohort members were nominally healthy, though unrecorded immune exposures were likely present. The donor was CMV seropositive and belonged to the group of 250 to 350 seropositive cohort members. Every donor gave a peripheral blood sample, and the peripheral blood mononuclear cells from that sample were used for TCR beta sequencing. Genomic DNA was extracted from the blood cell samples with the Qiagen DNeasy Blood Extraction Kit. Paper-wide results and their limitations: This cohort had only TCR beta chains sequenced, and the lack of alpha or paired-chain data limited which features could be detected. Because the 87-base-pair reads could not distinguish some IMGT-functional V segments, including TRBV6-2 and TRBV6-3, those segments were excluded. According to a later analysis, parvovirus B19, influenza, CMV and Epstein-Barr virus appeared linked to several top co-occurrence clusters. A further reported finding was that TCR beta sequences accurately predicted the HLA-A and HLA-B alleles for most subjects in the first cohort. Compared with equally common non-associated chains, HLA-associated TCR beta chains in a later analysis were more clonally expanded and had lower generation probabilities. Because some donors lacked HLA typing at each locus, the association tests relied only on the typed subset. In vitro tests confirmed that a few of the cytomegalovirus-associated TCR beta chains recognize cytomegalovirus antigens. Cytomegalovirus status was reported to be diagnosed by the classifier with high specificity and sensitivity in both the original and validation cohorts. A cluster of highly shared sequence variants was judged likely to be a technical artifact of the sequencing pipeline. According to the authors, the approach could potentially be generalized to other disease states and immunological phenotypes. A later analysis found that TCR association rates varied across HLA loci, with DRB1 alleles showing the most associated TCRs and HLA-C alleles the fewest. A later analysis found that most CMV-associated TCR beta chains appeared HLA-restricted, with HLA associations seemingly driven largely by CMV exposure. In an earlier analysis of approximately 590 of the donors, most TCR beta V segments appeared in productive rearrangements about 90% or about 30% of the time, broadly matching IMGT annotations. According to a later genetic analysis, donors in an Asian-associated ancestry cluster had fewer N-insertions in productive TCRs than the approximately 670-donor mean. When HLA alleles, especially DR and DQ, strongly co-occurred, TCR associations were difficult to assign to individual alleles. Correlated functional status among segregating V segments might be attributable to linkage disequilibrium, but an unknown experimental factor could not be ruled out. Approximately 16 rarely observed V segments, including chromosome 9 orphons, were excluded from the earlier analysis of a few hundred of the donors because counts were too low. At a false discovery rate of 0.05, a later analysis linked around 17,000 TCR beta sequences to specific HLA alleles. The study gave a list of 150 to 200 TCR beta chains associated with cytomegalovirus. The presence/absence analyses assumed that sequencing depth was roughly uniform across donors, and that assumption may not be true. CMV serostatus was the only immune exposure information available for the cohort. V-gene and J-gene trimming of TCR beta chains was associated with a missense DCLRE1C variant in a later genetic analysis, and the association was replicated in an independent cohort. Across donors, most TCR sequences were observed very rarely, whereas some public TCRs were present in many individuals.

The table lists this clone with a count of one. Its antigen is still unknown. No much larger clone exists at a distance of one base, and base qualities are not known. Library construction relied on the immunoSEQ multiplex PCR assay. A mixture of 60 forward primers for TCR Vbeta segments and 13 reverse primers for TCR Jbeta segments was used in the multiplex PCR. The CDR3 region of rearranged TCR beta genes was amplified from genomic DNA by a multiplex PCR assay. On the Illumina HiSeq System, the amplified TCR beta libraries were sequenced as 87-base-pair reads. Turning to the authors' computational methods: In a later analysis, 70 million to 95 million unique TCR beta chains were counted across the 500 to 850 repertoires, and roughly 11 million of these chains were shared by at least two donors. Raw reads were error-corrected and collapsed into unique sequences with a nearest-neighbor algorithm that merged closely related sequences to remove PCR and sequencing errors. V, D and J gene segments were assigned by aligning CDR3 sequences to IMGT reference sequences. For a sequence to be retained, a match of at least six nucleotides to both a V gene segment and a J gene segment was required. Rearrangements were called productive when the CDR3 lacked stop codons and stayed in frame with V and J; all others were non-productive. CDR3 was defined according to IMGT convention as the region running from the second conserved V-encoded cysteine to the conserved J-encoded phenylalanine. Sequences without an unambiguous match to a single V gene segment were excluded from the earlier analysis of a few hundred of the donors. An earlier analysis of about 600 of the donors called V segments functional above 56.7% productive rearrangements and segregating when the between-donor standard deviation exceeded 5%. A statistical classification framework was built to diagnose cytomegalovirus status from the catalog of TCR beta chain sequences. V and J gene assignment, in a later analysis, came from comparing TCR nucleotide sequences with IMGT/GENE-DB human TR gene sequences. Using the TCRdist pipeline, a later analysis assigned CDR3 sequences along with most-parsimonious VDJ recombination scenarios. In a later analysis, each TCR beta chain was defined by its CDR3 amino acid sequence together with its V-gene family, and reads lacking a unique V-gene family were excluded. To address suspected cross-contamination and a sequencing artifact, a later analysis removed approximately 590 highly shared, low-generation-probability nucleotide sequences. In a later analysis, a clonal expansion index for each public chain was calculated from normalized within-repertoire ranks of inferred template counts. Generation probabilities in a later analysis came from a VDJ recombination model fitted to out-of-frame rearrangements, and those results were checked against IGoR. Hypergeometric tests were used in a later analysis to score TCR-TCR, TCR-HLA and TCR-CMV co-occurrence, with a repertoire-size bias correction applied to the TCR pairs. To estimate false discovery rates, a later analysis permuted the HLA or CMV assignments 20 times. In a later analysis, co-occurring TCRs were grouped using DBSCAN, and TCRdist sequence similarity was added for clustering within HLA-allele-positive subsets. Repertoires with fewer than 30,000 or more than 120,000 public chains, plus five repertoires with anomalous nucleotide sharing, were excluded from co-occurrence clustering. The immuneACCESS repertoire file appears here via TCRdb, limited to in-frame rearrangements. These files lack a portion of the clones; in checked studies, under half of the deficit traces to unresolved V genes, and the cause of the others is not known. For V, J and clone size, that table is used; D and trimming come from the DNA. A total of 100,000 or so clones appear in this sample, under 85% of them only once. The ten largest clones represent roughly 9.8% of the sample.

The material sequenced was PBMCs. The rearranged chain carries TRBV19 and TRBJ1-2; TRBD1 aligns with 9 central bases. This clonotype was obtained from a middle-aged man in good health and CMV-seropositive. The DNA sequence follows: TGTGCCAGTAGTATAGTAACACAGGGGGCGCTTGGCTACACCTTC. Translation gives CASSIVTQGALGYTF.